The 22 T cell receptor beta chains below were found in one sample sequenced in a study of cytomegalovirus exposure and HLA in healthy donors. The PCR contained 60 Vbeta and 13 Jbeta primers. Method: immunoSEQ multiplex PCR; TCRdb's copy keeps in-frame clones and lacks some. The repertoire holds tens of thousands of clones, with 65% to 80% as singletons. Sequenced: PBMCs. The source of these receptors is a man aged 40-55 years in good health and CMV-seropositive.

The chain links TRBV21-1 to TRBJ1-2; the D call of TRBD1 is as the table states it, not checked on the DNA. TRBV21-1 is an annotated pseudogene. The length of the CDR3 is 15 residues. The CDR3 reads CASSPAGRGNYGYTF. In DNA, the CDR3 is TGTGCCAGCAGCCCGGCGGGTAGGGGGAACTATGGCTACACCTTC.

The rearrangement uses TRBV7-2 and TRBJ2-7; D might be TRBD1 (6 bases). The CDR3 covers 12 residues. The V gene's germline CDR1 is SGHTA and CDR2 FQGNSA. Trimming took 5 bases from V and 9 from J, leaving 14 bases between them. The CDR3 loop is CASSTLGAAQYF. The CDR3 DNA reads TGTGCCAGCAGCACTTTGGGGGCTGCGCAGTACTTC.

The chain recombines TRBV11-2 with TRBJ1-5; unclear D gene. CDR1 SGHAT and CDR2 FQNNGV come from the germline V gene. Deletions cut 2 bases from V and 7 bases from J, with 9 bases between. The CDR3 has 13 amino acids. CDR3 amino acids: CASSLNNVQPQHF. The CDR3 DNA sequence: TGTGCCAGCAGCTTAAATAATGTCCAGCCCCAGCATTTT.

This sequence joins TRBV25-1 and TRBJ1-1; no definite D call. V lost 3 bases, J lost 6 bases, and 11 bases lay in between. The CDR3 is 13 amino acids. CDR1 is MGHDK, CDR2 SYGVNS, per germline. CDR3: CASSDTGAPEAFF. DNA of the CDR3: TGTGCCAGCAGTGACACGGGTGCACCTGAAGCTTTCTTT.

The V call is TRBV9, the J call TRBJ2-7, with D perhaps TRBD2 (5 bases). Germline V lookup: CDR1 SGDLS, CDR2 YYNGEE. V lost 0 bases and J lost 3, with 16 bases in between. The CDR3 runs 16 residues. CDR3: CASSVGPNGRDYEQYF. The DNA for the CDR3 is TGTGCCAGCAGCGTAGGCCCCAATGGGAGAGACTACGAGCAGTACTTC.

This clone was detected only a few times. This chain joins TRBV19 and TRBJ2-1; a possible D gene is TRBD1 (6 bases). Germline CDR1 reads LNHDA; CDR2 reads SQIVND (reference sequence). Between the trimmed V and J ends, which lost 2 bases and 7 bases, there was a span of 9 bases. This CDR3 region has 13 residues. Here the CDR3 DNA reads TGTGCCAGTAGTATACAGGGGTGGAATGAGCAGTTCTTC. Protein sequence: CASSIQGWNEQFF.

This rearrangement joins TRBV5-5 to TRBJ1-2, with D perhaps matching TRBD1 (5 bases). Trimming pared 0 bases from V and 1 base from J, leaving 13 bases between. The germline V gene has CDR1 SGHKS and CDR2 YYEKEE (reference sequence). CDR3 length equals 16 residues. Written as DNA, the CDR3 is TGTGCCAGCAGCTTGGTGGGGGGGACGGATAACTATGGCTACACCTTC. It codes for CASSLVGGTDNYGYTF.

The chain joins TRBV5-4 to TRBJ1-2; 8 positions agree with TRBD1. Germline CDR1 SGHNT, CDR2 YYREEE (reference sequence). This CDR3 is built from 14 residues. V lost 1 base, J lost 5 bases, and 4 bases stayed unmatched. The CDR3 is CASSLPGGGYGYTF. The DNA for the CDR3 is TGTGCCAGCAGCTTGCCAGGGGGCGGTTATGGCTACACCTTC. The full variable domain, its missing parts supplied by reference TRBV5-4 and TRBJ1-2, is ETGVTQSPTHLIKTRGQQVTLRCSSQSGHNTVSWYQQALGQGPQFIFQYYREEENGRGNFPPRFSGLQFPNYSSELNVNALELDDSALYLCASSLPGGGYGYTFGSGTRLTVV.

The chain combines TRBV27 with TRBJ1-1; D unresolved. V gave up 5 bases and J gave up 3 bases, with 10 bases separating them. The germline V gene encodes CDR1 MNHEY and CDR2 SMNVEV (reference sequence). The CDR3 covers 13 residues. This CDR3 reads CASSPGSYTEAFF. In nucleotides, the CDR3 is TGTGCCAGCAGTCCCGGGTCCTACACTGAAGCTTTCTTT.

The V call is TRBV5-5, the J call TRBJ1-5; the D gene is possibly TRBD1 (6 bases). Germline lookup yields CDR1 SGHKS and CDR2 YYEKEE (reference sequence). V lost 4 bases and J 3 bases, leaving 8 bases between the germline ends. There are 13 residues in the CDR3. The CDR3 protein is CASSGDINQPQHF. In DNA, the CDR3 is TGTGCCAGCAGCGGGGACATCAATCAGCCCCAGCATTTT. The variable domain in full, completed from reference TRBV5-5 and TRBJ1-5, reads DAGVTQSPTHLIKTRGQQVTLRCSPISGHKSVSWYQQVLGQGPQFIFQYYEKEERGRGNFPDRFSARQFPNYSSELNVNALLLGDSALYLCASSGDINQPQHFGDGTRLSIL.

This clone was seen once. The gene calls are TRBV30 and TRBJ2-5, with 7 bases identical to TRBD1. The germline V gene encodes CDR1 GTSNPN and CDR2 SVGIG (reference sequence). The CDR3 has 12 amino acids. Trimming cost V 7 bases and J 5 bases; bases outside gene matches: 7. CDR3 nucleotides: TGTGCCTCACAGGGGCGCCGGGAGACCCAGTACTTC. This sequence encodes CASQGRRETQYF.

This clone was observed a handful of times. The chain combines TRBV11-2 with TRBJ1-4, with 7 bases matching TRBD1. J lost 7 bases, V lost 3 bases, and 11 bases had no gene match. From germline, CDR1 is SGHAT and CDR2 FQNNGV. The CDR3 loop spans 16 amino acids. Here the CDR3 reads CASSLESGTVTEKLFF. In nucleotides, the CDR3 is TGTGCCAGCAGCTTGGAATCCGGGACAGTGACTGAAAAACTGTTTTTT.

This chain links TRBV30 with TRBJ1-3; the match to TRBD1 covers 7 bases. The CDR3 is 16 amino acids. Germline CDR1 and CDR2: GTSNPN and SVGIG (reference sequence). The ends lost 0 bases at V and 4 bases at J; junction bases unmatched: 9. The CDR3 region is CAWSVTGRGKGNTIYF. For the CDR3, the DNA is TGTGCCTGGAGTGTTACGGGCAGGGGGAAAGGAAACACCATATATTTT. The full variable domain, with the rest looked up from reference TRBV30 and TRBJ1-3, is SQTIHQWPATLVQPVGSPLSLECTVEGTSNPNLYWYRQAAGRGLQLLFYSVGIGQISSEVPQNLSASRPQDRQFILSSKKLLLSDSGFYLCAWSVTGRGKGNTIYFGEGSWLTVV.

The chain links TRBV7-6 to TRBJ2-7; unclear D gene. Germline-derived CDR1 and CDR2 are SGHVS and FNYEAQ. Trimming left V 0 bases short and J 3 bases short, with 12 bases between. There are 15 residues in the CDR3. The chain's CDR3 is CASSLAVDSIYEQYF. For the CDR3, the DNA is TGTGCCAGCAGCTTAGCGGTAGACTCTATCTACGAGCAGTACTTC.

V is TRBV5-6 and J is TRBJ2-3, with 10 bases identical to TRBD2. Looked up from germline, CDR1 is SGHDT and CDR2 is YYEEEE. This CDR3 spans 16 amino acids. After removal of 0 bases from V and 2 bases from J, the junction contained 3 bases not matched to a gene. CDR3: CASSLEGLANTDTQYF. The CDR3 region has the DNA TGTGCCAGCAGCTTGGAGGGACTAGCGAACACAGATACGCAGTATTTT.

This clone was observed a handful of times. As DNA, the CDR3 is TGTGCCAGCAGAAAGGCGGCCAGCGGACTCTACGAGCAGTACTTC. Protein product: CASRKAASGLYEQYF. The genes are TRBV6-5 and TRBJ2-7; maybe TRBD2 (5 bases). This CDR3 is 15 amino acids long. CDR1 is MNHEY and CDR2 is SVGAGI in the germline V gene. Trimming took 6 bases from V and 3 from J, leaving 18 bases between them.

This chain links TRBV9 with TRBJ2-5; the D gene is possibly TRBD1 (7 bases). Looked up from germline, CDR1 is SGDLS and CDR2 is YYNGEE. The CDR3 totals 15 residues. Between the trimmed V and J ends, which lost 5 bases and 5 bases, there was a span of 19 bases. The CDR3 DNA reads as TGTGCCAGCAGTGGCCCGCTAGCAGGGGGGGAGACCCAGTACTTC. Amino acids: CASSGPLAGGETQYF.

This clone was recorded once. This chain links TRBV19 with TRBJ2-7; 8 nucleotides line up with TRBD1. The V gene end was trimmed by 2 bases and the J gene end by 1 base; junction bases not matched to a gene: 10. The CDR3 covers 17 residues. Germline loops: CDR1 LNHDA, CDR2 SQIVND (reference sequence). The CDR3 DNA follows: TGTGCCAGTAGTATAAGAGCCCGCAGGGGGCTATCCTACGAGCAGTACTTC. This gives the protein CASSIRARRGLSYEQYF.

The V and J genes are TRBV9 and TRBJ2-3; the match to TRBD2 covers 9 bases. The germline gives CDR1 SGDLS, CDR2 YYNGEE. V gave up 3 bases and J gave up 2 bases; unmatched junction bases: 10. This CDR3 contains 17 residues. Written as DNA, the CDR3 is TGTGCCAGCAGCGGGGAGGGAGGCGGGGGGGCCACAGATACGCAGTATTTT. It codes for CASSGEGGGGATDTQYF. The whole variable domain, remainder taken from reference TRBV9 and TRBJ2-3, is DSGVTQTPKHLITATGQRVTLRCSPRSGDLSVYWYQQSLDQGLQFLIQYYNGEERAKGNILERFSAQQFPDLHSELNLSSLELGDSALYFCASSGEGGGGATDTQYFGPGTRLTVL.

This clone has only one observation. The chain couples TRBV14 to TRBJ1-2; the D gene is possibly TRBD1 (5 bases). Trimming removed 4 bases at V and 4 bases at J, with 13 bases between. The CDR3 sequence is 14 residues long. Germline V CDR1 and CDR2: SGHDN, FVKESK. DNA of the CDR3: TGTGCCAGCAGCCCACTCACAGGCGTCTATGGCTACACCTTC. Its translation is CASSPLTGVYGYTF. The whole variable domain, remainder taken from reference TRBV14 and TRBJ1-2, is EAGVTQFPSHSVIEKGQTVTLRCDPISGHDNLYWYRRVMGKEIKFLLHFVKESKQDESGMPNNRFLAERTGGTYSTLKVQPAELEDSGVYFCASSPLTGVYGYTFGSGTRLTVV.

The V gene is TRBV7-6, the J gene TRBJ2-3; 9 positions agree with TRBD2. V lost 5 bases, J lost 6 bases, and 3 bases stayed unmatched. CDR1 and CDR2 (germline): SGHVS, FNYEAQ. There are 13 residues in the CDR3. The CDR3: CASSASGVDTQYF. CDR3 sequence (DNA): TGTGCCAGCAGCGCTAGCGGGGTTGATACGCAGTATTTT.

This chain connects TRBV12-2 to TRBJ1-4; the listed D gene, TRBD1, was not tested against the DNA. TRBV12-2 corresponds to a pseudogene. The CDR3 contains 19 residues. CDR3 protein: CASRLAPPFVGHRNEKLFF. Here the CDR3 DNA reads TGTGCAAGTCGCTTAGCGCCCCCTTTTGTGGGACACCGTAATGAAAAACTGTTTTTT.